This T cell receptor beta chain is drawn from a study of OX40 agonist ivuxolimab in advanced cancers. Study context: As their treatment, patients were administered ivuxolimab, an agonistic anti-OX40 (CD134) antibody.

TCRdb's table, derived via immunoSEQ multiplex PCR, lists solely in-frame clones and lacks some. The sample has approximately 22,000 clones; just under 85% are singletons. The TCR sequence derives from an adult with an advanced solid tumor such as melanoma, head and neck, liver or kidney cancer. The sequences come from CD4+ or CD8+ T cells sorted from blood, collected in a trial of the OX40 agonist ivuxolimab.

CDR3 coding DNA: TGTGCCACAGAACCGGGACTAGCGGGGGGGCGGACAGATACGCAGTATTTT. This codes for CATEPGLAGGRTDTQYF. V is TRBV28 and J is TRBJ2-3; 16 bases are a match to TRBD2. The V gene's germline CDR1 is MDHEN and CDR2 SYDVKM. Unmatched junction bases numbered 10, after V lost 10 bases and J lost 3 bases. This CDR3 is 17 amino acids long.